Shown below are 17 T cell receptor beta chains from a single sample sequenced in a study of blood T cell repertoires in COVID-19. Repertoires were generated with immunoSEQ multiplex PCR, while TCRdb's copy carries only in-frame clones and drops some. Here the sample spans about 75,000 clones, 70% to 80% being singletons. The sample was peripheral blood. Receptor source: a woman of 80 years or more with active or convalescent COVID-19.

The chain couples TRBV9 to TRBJ2-3, with a tentative D call TRBD2 (6 bases). The CDR3 loop spans 12 amino acids. Germline CDR1 SGDLS, CDR2 YYNGEE. Trimming shortened V by 2 bases and J by 9 bases, and 10 bases separated the two germline ends. CDR3 coding DNA: TGTGCCAGCAGCGTTTGGGCGGGGACGCAGTATTTT. Translated: CASSVWAGTQYF.

This chain joins TRBV5-6 and TRBJ1-1, with a possible D match to TRBD1 (6 bases). Trimming removed 1 base from V and 6 bases from J, with 16 bases in between. CDR1 is SGHDT and CDR2 is YYEEEE in the germline V gene. The CDR3 loop spans 15 amino acids. CDR3 sequence reads: CASSLRGTTGAEAFF. DNA for the CDR3: TGTGCCAGCAGCTTGAGGGGGACGACTGGGGCTGAAGCTTTCTTT.

This rearrangement joins TRBV4-3 to TRBJ2-4, with D unresolved. V lost 1 base to trimming and J lost 1 base, with 14 bases between them. Germline V gene data show CDR1 as LGHNA and CDR2 as YSLEER. The CDR3 covers 17 residues. The CDR3 sequence is CASSQAFSTGAKNIQYF. The CDR3 nucleotides are TGCGCCAGCAGCCAAGCGTTTAGCACTGGTGCCAAAAACATTCAGTACTTC.

The J gene is TRBJ2-6, the V gene TRBV9; no definite D call. Germline V gives CDR1 SGDLS, CDR2 YYNGEE. Between the trimmed V and J ends, which lost 3 bases and 2 bases, there was a span of 6 bases. The CDR3 extends over 14 amino acids. The CDR3 DNA sequence: TGTGCCAGCAGCGCCCTCCCTGGGGCCAACGTCCTGACTTTC. This gives the protein CASSALPGANVLTF.

V gene TRBV12-5 combines with J gene TRBJ2-1; 11 bases are shared with TRBD1. Per germline, CDR1 LGHNT and CDR2 FRNRAP. Losses at the gene ends were 3 bases for V and 7 bases for J; bases not matched to a gene: 8. The CDR3 sequence is 16 residues long. The CDR3 sequence is CASGFYQGQGANEQFF. For the CDR3, the DNA is TGTGCTAGTGGTTTTTACCAAGGACAGGGGGCTAATGAGCAGTTCTTC.

This clone has only a few counts. The chain employs TRBV9 and TRBJ2-7, with unresolved D. Germline V gives CDR1 SGDLS, CDR2 YYNGEE. The CDR3 contains 16 residues. V dropped 0 bases and J dropped 5 bases, with 18 bases sitting between them. This CDR3 reads CASSVGDSYPPHEQYF. The CDR3 coding sequence is TGTGCCAGCAGCGTAGGAGATTCCTACCCTCCCCACGAGCAGTACTTC.

This chain joins TRBV7-2 and TRBJ2-3, with D maybe TRBD2 (6 bases). The V gene lost 7 bases and the J gene lost 3 bases, with 14 bases spanning the gap. This CDR3 region has 14 residues. CDR1 and CDR2 from the germline V gene are SGHTA and FQGNSA. CDR3 DNA: TGTGCCAGCAAGGAGGGTTATTTGACAGATACGCAGTATTTT. It is translated as CASKEGYLTDTQYF.

The genes are TRBV5-5 and TRBJ2-7, with TRBD2 matching over 12 bases. Germline CDR1 is SGHKS and CDR2 is YYEKEE (reference sequence). There are 16 residues in the CDR3. Trimming removed 3 bases from V and 2 bases from J; junction bases left unmatched: 6. DNA of the CDR3: TGTGCCAGCAGCTACCGACTAGCGGGAGATACCTACGAGCAGTACTTC. This encodes CASSYRLAGDTYEQYF.

The genes are TRBV7-2 and TRBJ2-3, with D possibly matching TRBD2 (5 bases). Trimming took 6 bases from V and 0 from J, leaving 19 bases between them. The CDR3 extends over 17 amino acids. Germline values: CDR1 SGHTA, CDR2 FQGNSA. The CDR3 spells CASSRTGTPPSTDTQYF. CDR3 in DNA: TGTGCCAGCAGTCGGACTGGCACTCCCCCTAGCACAGATACGCAGTATTTT.

This clone came up once. The V call is TRBV5-6, the J call TRBJ2-1, with 15 bases fitting TRBD2. V shed 5 bases and J 3 bases; nucleotides not matched to a gene: 9. CDR1 is SGHDT, CDR2 YYEEEE, per germline. This CDR3 contains 18 residues. The CDR3 DNA follows: TGTGCCAGCAGTTGGGGACTAGCGGGAGGAAGAGGCTACAATGAGCAGTTCTTC. The encoded protein is CASSWGLAGGRGYNEQFF.

This clone showed up just a few times. The chain employs TRBV15 and TRBJ2-5; tentatively, D is TRBD2 (7 bases). The CDR3 is 12 residues long. Germline CDR1 is LNHNV and CDR2 is YYDKDF (reference sequence). The germline V and J ends were trimmed by 8 bases and 4 bases, with 11 bases remaining between them. The CDR3 spells CATAGGPETQYF. The CDR3 nucleotides read TGTGCCACCGCCGGGGGGCCAGAGACCCAGTACTTC. The complete variable domain, with remaining parts taken from reference TRBV15 and TRBJ2-5, reads DAMVIQNPRYQVTQFGKPVTLSCSQTLNHNVMYWYQQKSSQAPKLLFHYYDKDFNNEADTPDNFQSRRPNTSFCFLDIRSPGLGDTAMYLCATAGGPETQYFGPGTRLLVL.

The chain is built from TRBV2 and TRBJ2-6; tentatively, D is TRBD1 (5 bases). CDR1 and CDR2 (germline): SNHLY, FYNNEI. The V gene lost 6 bases and the J gene lost 4 bases, with 16 bases spanning the gap. The CDR3 runs to 16 residues. The CDR3 DNA follows: TGTGCCAGCAGCGGAATTAAAACAGGCGGGGCCAACGTCCTGACTTTC. Protein product: CASSGIKTGGANVLTF. Full variable domain (missing parts from reference TRBV2 and TRBJ2-6): EPEVTQTPSHQVTQMGQEVILRCVPISNHLYFYWYRQILGQKVEFLVSFYNNEISEKSEIFDDQFSVERPDGSNFTLKIRSTKLEDSAMYFCASSGIKTGGANVLTFGAGSRLTVL.

This chain joins TRBV14 and TRBJ2-3; possible D gene TRBD1, 6 bases. V was shortened by 1 base and J by 2 bases, with 10 bases between the two germline ends. The germline V gene encodes CDR1 SGHDN and CDR2 FVKESK. This CDR3 contains 15 residues. CDR3 sequence reads: CASSQATGNTDTQYF. The DNA of the CDR3 is TGTGCCAGCAGCCAAGCTACAGGGAACACAGATACGCAGTATTTT.

This chain links TRBV15 with TRBJ2-5; possible D gene TRBD2, 7 bases. V lost 0 bases and J 1 base, leaving 12 bases between the germline ends. The germline gives CDR1 LNHNV, CDR2 YYDKDF (reference sequence). The CDR3 loop spans 16 amino acids. CDR3 nucleotide sequence: TGTGCCACCAGCAGAGAGCTGGGAGGGGGCCAAGAGACCCAGTACTTC. This codes for CATSRELGGGQETQYF.

Here the CDR3 reads CASRLPGPNAEKLFF. Here the CDR3 DNA reads TGTGCCAGCAGGCTACCAGGGCCGAACGCTGAAAAACTGTTTTTT. This chain uses TRBV28 with TRBJ1-4; D possibly corresponds to TRBD1 (5 bases). V gave up 6 bases and J gave up 7 bases, with 18 bases separating them. CDR1 MDHEN and CDR2 SYDVKM come from the germline V gene. This CDR3 comprises 15 residues.

V is TRBV7-2 and J is TRBJ2-1; 7 bases match TRBD2. After removal of 3 bases from V and 7 bases from J, the junction contained 3 bases not matched to a gene. In germline, CDR1 is SGHTA, CDR2 FQGNSA. This CDR3 spans 13 amino acids. The CDR3 loop reads CASSFASGNEQFF. The CDR3 DNA follows: TGTGCCAGCAGCTTCGCTAGCGGTAATGAGCAGTTCTTC.

The rearrangement links TRBV15 to TRBJ1-6, with D possibly TRBD1 on 6 matching bases. Germline CDR1 reads LNHNV; CDR2 reads YYDKDF (reference sequence). V was shortened by 0 bases and J by 9 bases, with 9 bases between the two germline ends. This CDR3 has 14 residues. CDR3: CATSREGTRSPLHF. CDR3 nucleotides: TGTGCCACCAGCAGAGAGGGGACACGTTCACCCCTCCACTTT.